This T cell receptor beta chain was recovered during a study of response to subunit inactivated influenza vaccine (dated by TCRdb to 2016 to 2019). Context from the whole study: Deep quantitative T cell receptor repertoire profiling was used in the study to track responses to a trivalent subunit inactivated influenza vaccine.

This clonotype was seen once. What antigen it recognizes has not been identified. An end of the junction differs from the germline gene, which may be a read error. From cysteine to phenylalanine, the CDR3 is 15 amino acids long. The only DNA kept is the CDR3, 45 bases in frame from the first base. CDR1 is given as DFQATT and CDR2 as SNEGSKA, both from the germline V gene (reference sequence). Study-level results and caveats: The authors proposed that each seasonal influenza vaccination may bring in only a limited number of new T cells.

The receptor library was made with RT-PCR. The data were produced on an Illumina HiSeq 2500. In TCRdb, the public reads were trimmed at Q25 with fastp and aligned with MiXCR, with productive beta chains retained. All rows with the same CDR3 protein become a single entry with the most common DNA and genes. Across this sample there are almost 250,000 distinct CDR3 sequences, with 12% seen only once. Together, the top ten hold 7.5% to 10% of the sample. The chain is encoded by TRBV20-1 joined to TRBJ2-3; a stretch of 12 junction bases matches TRBD2. The receptor was isolated from a man in his fifties or sixties who received an inactivated influenza vaccine. Donor details come from another sample of the same person, matched by shared clones. Material: non-naive T cells sorted from PBMCs, obtained 14 to 15 days before vaccination. What the cell subset or site label conveys for this sample: memory T cell fraction. At the DNA level, the sequence is TGCTGTGCTAGAGGACTAGCGGGGAACACAGATACGCAGTATTTT. This yields the protein CCARGLAGNTDTQYF.